These 7 T cell receptor beta chains were all obtained from the same sample, sequenced in a study of T-cell memory formation after mild COVID-19. MiXCR was run by TCRdb on the 5' RACE reads, yielding one entry per CDR3 protein. The sample has roughly 190,000 distinct CDR3 sequences, more than 9% seen once. The source material was PBMCs or a T cell subset sorted from them (not recorded which). These receptors all come from a man aged 18 to 35 who had mild COVID-19 (a few samples of this study predate the infection). Cell type and time point are not known.

This clonotype was found a few times. The genes are TRBV12-3 or TRBV12-4 and TRBJ1-3; D perhaps matches TRBD1 (5 bases). The CDR3 sequence is 18 residues long. Trimming removed 1 base at V and 0 bases at J, with 16 bases between. CDR3 region: CASSLEGLTGLSGNTIYF. CDR3 nucleotides: TGTGCCAGCAGTTTAGAGGGCCTAACAGGTCTCTCTGGAAACACCATATATTTT.

The chain uses TRBV9 and TRBJ1-1; the D gene is possibly TRBD1 (6 bases). Germline loops: CDR1 SGDLS, CDR2 YYNGEE. With 2 bases removed from V and 0 bases from J, the gap between germline ends came to 11 bases. The CDR3 consists of 15 residues. This CDR3 reads CASSVSTGLNTEAFF. The CDR3 DNA reads TGTGCCAGCAGCGTTAGCACAGGGTTGAACACTGAAGCTTTCTTT.

This clonotype was observed a handful of times. The chain is built from TRBV2 and TRBJ2-3, with 14 positions matching TRBD2. Germline CDR1 reads SNHLY; CDR2 reads FYNNEI. The CDR3 contains 17 residues. Trimming took 7 bases from V and 1 from J; bases not matched to a gene: 7. The CDR3: CASTTSGGARGTDTQYF. The CDR3 region has the DNA TGTGCCAGCACGACTAGCGGGGGGGCCAGGGGCACAGATACGCAGTATTTT.

This clonotype was counted between two and nine times. This chain links TRBV5-1 with TRBJ1-1; no clear D. Germline CDR1 is SGHRS and CDR2 is YFSETQ. Trimming took 8 bases from V and 1 from J, leaving 15 bases between them. The CDR3 sequence is 14 residues long. The CDR3 nucleotides read TGCGCCAGTAAAGCCTCGTCAGGGAACACTGAAGCTTTCTTT. Its translation: CASKASSGNTEAFF. Using reference TRBV5-1 and TRBJ1-1 for the parts outside the CDR3, the full variable domain is KAGVTQTPRYLIKTRGQQVTLSCSPISGHRSVSWYQQTPGQGLQFLFEYFSETQRNKGNFPGRFSGRQFSNSRSEMNVSTLELGDSALYLCASKASSGNTEAFFGQGTRLTVV.

This clonotype has ten or more counts. The chain couples TRBV7-9 to TRBJ1-1; TRBD1 agrees at 9 bases. Germline V gene sequence: CDR1 SEHNR, CDR2 FQNEAQ (reference sequence). The CDR3 sequence is 14 residues long. V lost 4 bases to trimming and J lost 5 bases; unmatched junction nucleotides: 5. The CDR3 protein is CASSSRTGETEAFF. In nucleotides, the CDR3 is TGTGCCAGCAGCTCTAGGACAGGGGAGACTGAAGCTTTCTTT. Complete variable domain (other parts from reference TRBV7-9 and TRBJ1-1): DTGVSQNPRHKITKRGQNVTFRCDPISEHNRLYWYRQTLGQGPEFLTYFQNEAQLEKSRLLSDRFSAERPKGSFSTLEIQRTEQGDSAMYLCASSSRTGETEAFFGQGTRLTVV.

The V and J genes are TRBV7-2 and TRBJ1-6; 7 bases match TRBD1. This CDR3 spans 13 amino acids. Germline CDR1 and CDR2: SGHTA and FQGNSA. Trimming took 4 bases from V and 9 from J; bases not matched to a gene: 3. CDR3 sequence: CASSSQGTSPLHF. CDR3 coding DNA: TGTGCCAGCAGCTCACAGGGGACTTCACCCCTCCACTTT. Looking up the rest from reference TRBV7-2 and TRBJ1-6 gives the full variable domain: GAGVSQSPSNKVTEKGKDVELRCDPISGHTALYWYRQSLGQGLEFLIYFQGNSAPDKSGLPSDRFSAERTGGSVSTLTIQRTQQEDSAVYLCASSSQGTSPLHFGNGTRLTVT.

V is TRBV6-6 and J is TRBJ1-5, with 9 nucleotides matching TRBD1. V shed 6 bases and J 6 bases; nucleotides not matched to a gene: 12. This CDR3 has 16 amino acids. Germline CDR1 reads MNHNY; CDR2 reads SVGAGI (reference sequence). CDR3 residues: CASRAGTGSNGQPQHF. The CDR3 DNA follows: TGTGCCAGCAGGGCCGGGACAGGGTCGAACGGTCAGCCCCAGCATTTT.